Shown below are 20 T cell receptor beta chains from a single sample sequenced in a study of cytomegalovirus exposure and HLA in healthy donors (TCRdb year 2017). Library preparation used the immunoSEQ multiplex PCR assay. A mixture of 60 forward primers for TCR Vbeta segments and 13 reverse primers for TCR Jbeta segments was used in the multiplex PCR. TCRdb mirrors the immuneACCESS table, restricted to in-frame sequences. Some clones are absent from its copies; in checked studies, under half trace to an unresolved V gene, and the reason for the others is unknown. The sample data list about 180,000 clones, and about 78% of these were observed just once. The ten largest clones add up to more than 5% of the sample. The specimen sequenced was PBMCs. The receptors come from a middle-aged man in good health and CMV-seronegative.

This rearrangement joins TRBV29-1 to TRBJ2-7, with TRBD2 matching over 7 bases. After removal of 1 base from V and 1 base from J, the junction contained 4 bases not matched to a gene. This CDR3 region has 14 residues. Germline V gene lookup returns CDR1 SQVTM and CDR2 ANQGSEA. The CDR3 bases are TGCAGCGTTGAAGTTCGGGGACTATCCTACGAGCAGTACTTC. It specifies CSVEVRGLSYEQYF.

DNA for the CDR3: TGTGCCAGTAGGGGGAGAACTAATGAAAAACTGTTTTTT. Its protein is CASRGRTNEKLFF. The V call is TRBV2, the J call TRBJ1-4; D may be TRBD1 (6 bases). CDR1 SNHLY and CDR2 FYNNEI come from the germline V gene. Trimming cost V 9 bases and J 1 base, with 9 bases left between them. The CDR3 runs to 13 residues.

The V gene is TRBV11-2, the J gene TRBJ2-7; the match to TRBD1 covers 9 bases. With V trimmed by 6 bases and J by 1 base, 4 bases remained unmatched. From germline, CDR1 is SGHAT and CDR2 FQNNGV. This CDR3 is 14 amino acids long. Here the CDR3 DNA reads TGTGCCAGCAGGCAGGGACAGGGATCCTACGAGCAGTACTTC. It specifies CASRQGQGSYEQYF. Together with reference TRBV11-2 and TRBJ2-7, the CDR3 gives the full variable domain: EAGVAQSPRYKIIEKRQSVAFWCNPISGHATLYWYQQILGQGPKLLIQFQNNGVVDDSQLPKDRFSAERLKGVDSTLKIQPAKLEDSAVYLCASRQGQGSYEQYFGPGTRLTVT.

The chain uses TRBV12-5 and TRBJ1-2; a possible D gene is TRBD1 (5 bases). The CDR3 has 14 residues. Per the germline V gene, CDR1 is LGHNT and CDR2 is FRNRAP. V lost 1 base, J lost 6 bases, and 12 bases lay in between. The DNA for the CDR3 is TGTGCTAGTGGTTTGGCCCCAGGGTCAGATGGCTACACCTTC. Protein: CASGLAPGSDGYTF.

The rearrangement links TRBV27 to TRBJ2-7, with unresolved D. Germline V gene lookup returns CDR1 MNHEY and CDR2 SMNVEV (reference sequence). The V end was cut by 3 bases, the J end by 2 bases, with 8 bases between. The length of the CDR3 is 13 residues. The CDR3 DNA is TGTGCCAGCAGTTTGGAGTCCCCCTACGAGCAGTACTTC. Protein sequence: CASSLESPYEQYF.

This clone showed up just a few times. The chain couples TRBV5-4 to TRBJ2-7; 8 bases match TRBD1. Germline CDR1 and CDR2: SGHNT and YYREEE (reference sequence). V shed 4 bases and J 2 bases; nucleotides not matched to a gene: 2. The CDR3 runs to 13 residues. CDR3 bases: TGTGCCAGCAGCGTGGACAGGGCCTACGAGCAGTACTTC. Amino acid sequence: CASSVDRAYEQYF.

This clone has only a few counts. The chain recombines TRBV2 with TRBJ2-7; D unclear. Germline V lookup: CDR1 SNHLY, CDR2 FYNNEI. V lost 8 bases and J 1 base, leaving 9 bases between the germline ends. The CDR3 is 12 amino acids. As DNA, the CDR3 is TGTGCCAGCTCAACAGATTCCTACGAGCAGTACTTC. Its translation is CASSTDSYEQYF.

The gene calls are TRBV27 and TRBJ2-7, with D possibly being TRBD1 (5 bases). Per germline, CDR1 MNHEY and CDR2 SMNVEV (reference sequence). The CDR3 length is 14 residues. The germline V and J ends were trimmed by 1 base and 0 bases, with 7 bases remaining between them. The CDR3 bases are TGTGCCAGCAGTTTATATGACAGCTCCTACGAGCAGTACTTC. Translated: CASSLYDSSYEQYF.

The CDR3 reads CASSLAGGTEPQHF. Written as DNA, the CDR3 is TGTGCCAGCAGCTTAGCTGGGGGGACGGAACCCCAGCATTTT. The chain recombines TRBV7-6 with TRBJ1-5, with D perhaps TRBD1 (5 bases). Germline CDR1 SGHVS, CDR2 FNYEAQ. The V end lost 0 bases, the J end lost 10 bases, and 13 bases lay between the germline ends. CDR3 size: 14 residues.

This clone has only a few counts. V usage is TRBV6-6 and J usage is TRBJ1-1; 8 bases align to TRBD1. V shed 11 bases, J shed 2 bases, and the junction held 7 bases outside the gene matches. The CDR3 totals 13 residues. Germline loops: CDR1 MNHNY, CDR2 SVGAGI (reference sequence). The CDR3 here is CASRAGGNTEAFF. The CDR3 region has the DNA TGTGCCTCCAGGGCAGGGGGCAACACTGAAGCTTTCTTT.

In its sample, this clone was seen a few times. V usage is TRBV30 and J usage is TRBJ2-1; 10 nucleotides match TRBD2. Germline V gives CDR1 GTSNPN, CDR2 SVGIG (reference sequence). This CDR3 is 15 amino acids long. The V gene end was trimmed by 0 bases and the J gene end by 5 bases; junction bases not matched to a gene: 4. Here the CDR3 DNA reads TGTGCCTGGAGTGTTGGAGCGGGAGGGGACAATGAGCAGTTCTTC. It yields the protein CAWSVGAGGDNEQFF.

CDR3 in DNA: TGCGCCAGCAGCCACGGACAGGGTTGGGGCTACGAGCAGTACTTC. Protein: CASSHGQGWGYEQYF. The chain is built from TRBV4-1 and TRBJ2-7, with TRBD1 matching 8 bases. This CDR3 comprises 15 residues. Trimming at V came to 3 bases and at J to 3 bases, leaving 7 bases not matched to a gene. The V gene's germline CDR1 is MGHRA and CDR2 YSYEKL.

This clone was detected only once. The CDR3 DNA follows: TGTGCAAGTCGCTTAGCGGGTATGGACAGCCCTAGACTCTATGGCTACACCTTC. Residues: CASRLAGMDSPRLYGYTF. The chain employs TRBV12-2 and TRBJ1-2; the DNA was not compared with TRBD1, the D call given in the table. TRBV12-2 is an annotated pseudogene. CDR3 length: 18 amino acids.

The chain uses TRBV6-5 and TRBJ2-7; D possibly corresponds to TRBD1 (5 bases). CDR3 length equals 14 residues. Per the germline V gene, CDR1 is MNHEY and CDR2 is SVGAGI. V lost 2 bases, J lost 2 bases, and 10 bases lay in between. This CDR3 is CASSYEQGAYEQYF. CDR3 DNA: TGTGCCAGCAGTTACGAGCAAGGGGCCTACGAGCAGTACTTC.

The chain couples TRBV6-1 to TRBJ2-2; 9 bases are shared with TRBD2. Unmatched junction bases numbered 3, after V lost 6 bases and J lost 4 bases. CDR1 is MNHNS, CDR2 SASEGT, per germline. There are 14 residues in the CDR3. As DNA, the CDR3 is TGTGCCAGCAGGCTAGCGGGACCCACCGGGGAGCTGTTTTTT. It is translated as CASRLAGPTGELFF.

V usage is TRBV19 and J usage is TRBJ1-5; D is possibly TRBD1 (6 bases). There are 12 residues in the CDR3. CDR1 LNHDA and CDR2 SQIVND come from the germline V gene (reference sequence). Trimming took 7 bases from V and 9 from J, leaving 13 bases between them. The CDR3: CASIPPQGPQHF. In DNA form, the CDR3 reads TGTGCCAGTATTCCCCCACAGGGGCCCCAGCATTTT.

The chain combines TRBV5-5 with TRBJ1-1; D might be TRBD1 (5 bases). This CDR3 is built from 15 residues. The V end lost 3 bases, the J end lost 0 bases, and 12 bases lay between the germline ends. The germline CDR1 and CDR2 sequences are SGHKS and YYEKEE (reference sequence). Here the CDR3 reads CASSSRQILNTEAFF. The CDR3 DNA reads TGTGCCAGCAGCTCGCGACAGATTCTGAACACTGAAGCTTTCTTT.

The CDR3, as DNA: TGCGCCAGCAGCCAGGAGGGGCCGGGACAGCCGACGGATACGCAGTATTTT. This encodes CASSQEGPGQPTDTQYF. The J gene is TRBJ2-3, the V gene TRBV4-3; TRBD1 is a possible D gene (7 bases). V lost 3 bases to trimming and J lost 6 bases, with 22 bases between them. Germline-derived CDR1 and CDR2 are LGHNA and YSLEER. The CDR3 contains 17 residues.

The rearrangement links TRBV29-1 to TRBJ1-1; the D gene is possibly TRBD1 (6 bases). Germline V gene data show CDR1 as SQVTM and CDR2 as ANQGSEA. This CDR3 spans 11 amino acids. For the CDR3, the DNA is TGCGGAGGACAGATGAACACTGAAGCTTTCTTT. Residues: CGGQMNTEAFF.

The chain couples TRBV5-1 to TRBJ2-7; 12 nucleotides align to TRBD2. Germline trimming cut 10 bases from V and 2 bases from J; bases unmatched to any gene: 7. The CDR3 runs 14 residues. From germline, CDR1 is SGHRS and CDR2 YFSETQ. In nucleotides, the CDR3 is TGCGCCTCCGGGACTAGCGGGCAAACCTACGAGCAGTACTTC. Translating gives CASGTSGQTYEQYF. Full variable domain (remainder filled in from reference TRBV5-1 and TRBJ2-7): KAGVTQTPRYLIKTRGQQVTLSCSPISGHRSVSWYQQTPGQGLQFLFEYFSETQRNKGNFPGRFSGRQFSNSRSEMNVSTLELGDSALYLCASGTSGQTYEQYFGPGTRLTVT.